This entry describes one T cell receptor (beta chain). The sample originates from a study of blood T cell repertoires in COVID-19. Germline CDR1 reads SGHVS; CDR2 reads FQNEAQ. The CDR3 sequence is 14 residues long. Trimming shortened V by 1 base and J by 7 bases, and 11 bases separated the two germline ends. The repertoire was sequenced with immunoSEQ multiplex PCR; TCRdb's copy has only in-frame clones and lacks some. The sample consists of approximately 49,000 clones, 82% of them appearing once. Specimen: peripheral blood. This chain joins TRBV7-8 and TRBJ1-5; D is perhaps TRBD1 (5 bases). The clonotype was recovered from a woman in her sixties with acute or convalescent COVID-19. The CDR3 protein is CASSLVGEGQPQHF. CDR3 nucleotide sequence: TGTGCCAGCAGCTTAGTAGGGGAGGGACAGCCCCAGCATTTT.